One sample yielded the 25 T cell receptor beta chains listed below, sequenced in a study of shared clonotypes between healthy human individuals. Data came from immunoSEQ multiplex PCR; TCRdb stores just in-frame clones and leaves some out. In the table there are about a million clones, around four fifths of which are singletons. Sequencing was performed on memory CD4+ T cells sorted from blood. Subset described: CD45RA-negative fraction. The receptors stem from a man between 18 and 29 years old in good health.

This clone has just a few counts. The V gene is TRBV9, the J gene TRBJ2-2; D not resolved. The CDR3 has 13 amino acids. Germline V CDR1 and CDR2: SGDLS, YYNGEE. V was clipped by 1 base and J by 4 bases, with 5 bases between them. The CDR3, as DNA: TGTGCCAGCAGCGTACGACTCACCGGGGAGCTGTTTTTT. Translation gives CASSVRLTGELFF.

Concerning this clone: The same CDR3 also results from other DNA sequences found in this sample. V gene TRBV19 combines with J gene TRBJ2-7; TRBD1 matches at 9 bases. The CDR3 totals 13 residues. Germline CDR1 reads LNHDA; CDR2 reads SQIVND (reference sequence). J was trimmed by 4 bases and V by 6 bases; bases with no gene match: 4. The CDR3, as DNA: TGTGCCAGTAGCAGGGACAGGGCTTACGAGCAGTACTTC. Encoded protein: CASSRDRAYEQYF.

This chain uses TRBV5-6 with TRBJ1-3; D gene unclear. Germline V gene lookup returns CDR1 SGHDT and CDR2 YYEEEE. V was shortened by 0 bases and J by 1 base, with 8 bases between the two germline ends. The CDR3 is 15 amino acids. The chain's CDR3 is CASSLDSGSGNTIYF. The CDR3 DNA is TGTGCCAGCAGCTTGGATTCAGGTTCTGGAAACACCATATATTTT. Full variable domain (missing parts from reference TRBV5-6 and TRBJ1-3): DAGVTQSPTHLIKTRGQQVTLRCSPKSGHDTVSWYQQALGQGPQFIFQYYEEEERQRGNFPDRFSGHQFPNYSSELNVNALLLGDSALYLCASSLDSGSGNTIYFGEGSWLTVV.

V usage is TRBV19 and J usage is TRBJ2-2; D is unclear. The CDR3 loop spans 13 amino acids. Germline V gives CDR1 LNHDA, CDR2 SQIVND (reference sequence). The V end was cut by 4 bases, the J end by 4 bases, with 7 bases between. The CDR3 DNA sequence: TGTGCCAGTAGTACTATGCCCACCGGGGAGCTGTTTTTT. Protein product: CASSTMPTGELFF.

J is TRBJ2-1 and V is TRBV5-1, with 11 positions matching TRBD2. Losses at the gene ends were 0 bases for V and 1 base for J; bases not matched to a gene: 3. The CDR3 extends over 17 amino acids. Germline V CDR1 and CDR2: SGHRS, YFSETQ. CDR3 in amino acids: CASSLDSSGGSYNEQFF. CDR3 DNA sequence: TGCGCCAGCAGCTTGGATTCTAGCGGGGGGTCCTACAATGAGCAGTTCTTC. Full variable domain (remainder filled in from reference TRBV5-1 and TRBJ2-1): KAGVTQTPRYLIKTRGQQVTLSCSPISGHRSVSWYQQTPGQGLQFLFEYFSETQRNKGNFPGRFSGRQFSNSRSEMNVSTLELGDSALYLCASSLDSSGGSYNEQFFGPGTRLTVL.

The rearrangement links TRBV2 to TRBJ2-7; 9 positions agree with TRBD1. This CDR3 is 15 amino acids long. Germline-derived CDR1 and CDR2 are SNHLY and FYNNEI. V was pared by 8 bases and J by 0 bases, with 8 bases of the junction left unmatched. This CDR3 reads CASFRTGESSYEQYF. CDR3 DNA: TGTGCCAGCTTTAGGACAGGGGAGAGCTCCTACGAGCAGTACTTC. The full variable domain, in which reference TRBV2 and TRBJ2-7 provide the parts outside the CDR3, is EPEVTQTPSHQVTQMGQEVILRCVPISNHLYFYWYRQILGQKVEFLVSFYNNEISEKSEIFDDQFSVERPDGSNFTLKIRSTKLEDSAMYFCASFRTGESSYEQYFGPGTRLTVT.

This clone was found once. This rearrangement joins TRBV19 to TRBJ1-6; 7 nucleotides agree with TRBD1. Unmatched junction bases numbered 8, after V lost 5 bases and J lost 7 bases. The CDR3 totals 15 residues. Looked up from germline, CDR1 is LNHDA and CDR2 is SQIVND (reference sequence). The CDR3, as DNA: TGTGCCAGTAGTGCCATGACAGGGAAAAATTCACCCCTCCACTTT. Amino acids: CASSAMTGKNSPLHF.

The CDR3 nucleotides read TGTGCCAGCAGATCTACTACAAGGGATGGCTACACCTTC. It encodes CASRSTTRDGYTF. The J gene is TRBJ1-2, the V gene TRBV28; D is unclear. Trimming pared 6 bases from V and 6 bases from J, leaving 14 bases between. CDR1 is MDHEN, CDR2 SYDVKM, per germline. This CDR3 comprises 13 residues.

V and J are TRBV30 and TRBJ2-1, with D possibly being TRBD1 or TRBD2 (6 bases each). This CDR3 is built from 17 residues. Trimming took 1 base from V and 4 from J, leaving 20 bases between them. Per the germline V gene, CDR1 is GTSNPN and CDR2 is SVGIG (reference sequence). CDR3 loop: CAWSAFGGRGSYNEQFF. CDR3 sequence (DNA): TGTGCCTGGAGTGCCTTTGGGGGGCGGGGAAGTTACAATGAGCAGTTCTTC.

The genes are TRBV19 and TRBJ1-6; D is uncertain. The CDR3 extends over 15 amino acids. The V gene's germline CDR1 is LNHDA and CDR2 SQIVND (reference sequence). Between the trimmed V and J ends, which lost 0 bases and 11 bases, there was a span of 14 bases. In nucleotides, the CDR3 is TGTGCCAGTAGTATAGATGGGTCTCGGGCGCCACCCCTCCACTTT. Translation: CASSIDGSRAPPLHF.

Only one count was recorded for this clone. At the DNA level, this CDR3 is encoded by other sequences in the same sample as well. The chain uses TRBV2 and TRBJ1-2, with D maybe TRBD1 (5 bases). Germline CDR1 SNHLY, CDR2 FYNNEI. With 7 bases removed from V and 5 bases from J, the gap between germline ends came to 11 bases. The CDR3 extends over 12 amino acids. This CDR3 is CASTGDSYGYTF. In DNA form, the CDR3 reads TGTGCCAGCACTGGTGACAGTTATGGCTACACCTTC. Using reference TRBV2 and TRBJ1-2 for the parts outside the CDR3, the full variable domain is EPEVTQTPSHQVTQMGQEVILRCVPISNHLYFYWYRQILGQKVEFLVSFYNNEISEKSEIFDDQFSVERPDGSNFTLKIRSTKLEDSAMYFCASTGDSYGYTFGSGTRLTVV.

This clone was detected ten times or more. The CDR3: CASSDTLGGKTYEQYF. CDR3 nucleotide sequence: TGTGCCAGTAGCGACACCTTGGGGGGTAAGACCTACGAGCAGTACTTC. The V and J genes are TRBV19 and TRBJ2-7, with D perhaps TRBD2 (6 bases). Germline V gene sequence: CDR1 LNHDA, CDR2 SQIVND (reference sequence). This CDR3 has 16 residues. Trimming pared 6 bases from V and 2 bases from J, leaving 20 bases between.

In nucleotides, the CDR3 is TGTGCCAGCAGCCCGAATGACGGGGGGGCCTATGAGACCCAGTACTTC. It codes for CASSPNDGGAYETQYF. The chain is built from TRBV11-2 and TRBJ2-5, with 8 bases matching TRBD2. J was trimmed by 5 bases and V by 5 bases; bases with no gene match: 13. Germline lookup yields CDR1 SGHAT and CDR2 FQNNGV. The CDR3 totals 16 residues.

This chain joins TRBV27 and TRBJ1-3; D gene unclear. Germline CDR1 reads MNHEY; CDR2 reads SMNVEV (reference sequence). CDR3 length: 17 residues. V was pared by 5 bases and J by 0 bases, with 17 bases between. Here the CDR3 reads CASSPGRVGGSGNTIYF. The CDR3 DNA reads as TGTGCCAGCAGTCCGGGCCGGGTGGGCGGCTCTGGAAACACCATATATTTT.

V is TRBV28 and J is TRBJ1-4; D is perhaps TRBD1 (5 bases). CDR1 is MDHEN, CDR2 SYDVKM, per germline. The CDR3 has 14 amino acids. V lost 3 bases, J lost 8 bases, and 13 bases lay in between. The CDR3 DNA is TGTGCCAGCAGTTTTGAGGGCGGGGACGAAAAACTGTTTTTT. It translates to CASSFEGGDEKLFF.

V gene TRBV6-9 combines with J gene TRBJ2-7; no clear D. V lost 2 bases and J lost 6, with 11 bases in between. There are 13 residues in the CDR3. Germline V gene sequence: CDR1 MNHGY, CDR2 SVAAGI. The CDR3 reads CASSYDRSREQYF. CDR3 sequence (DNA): TGTGCCAGCAGTTATGACCGTTCCCGCGAGCAGTACTTC.

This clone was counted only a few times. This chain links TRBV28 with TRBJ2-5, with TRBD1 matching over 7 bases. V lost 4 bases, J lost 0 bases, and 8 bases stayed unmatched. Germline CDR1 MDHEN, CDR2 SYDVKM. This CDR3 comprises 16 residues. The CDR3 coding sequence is TGTGCCAGCAGTTCCGCCGGGACAGCCAACCAAGAGACCCAGTACTTC. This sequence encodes CASSSAGTANQETQYF.

The CDR3 spells CATSRDREGYSPLHF. CDR3 coding DNA: TGTGCCACCAGCAGAGATCGGGAAGGGTATTCACCCCTCCACTTT. This chain joins TRBV15 and TRBJ1-6; D call uncertain. The V and J ends lost 0 bases and 8 bases respectively, with 11 bases between them. The CDR3 runs 15 residues. The germline V gene encodes CDR1 LNHNV and CDR2 YYDKDF (reference sequence).

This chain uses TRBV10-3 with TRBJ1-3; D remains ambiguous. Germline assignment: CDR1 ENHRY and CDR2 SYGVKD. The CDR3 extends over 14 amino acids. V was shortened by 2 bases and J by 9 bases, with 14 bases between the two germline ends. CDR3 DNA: TGTGCCATCAGTGAGACCCGGGAGCGCGGCACCATATATTTT. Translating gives CAISETRERGTIYF.

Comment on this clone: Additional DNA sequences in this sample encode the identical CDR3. The CDR3 DNA sequence: TGCGCCAGCAGCTTGGAAGGGATCAATCAGCCCCAGCATTTT. Protein sequence: CASSLEGINQPQHF. The rearrangement uses TRBV5-1 and TRBJ1-5, with no clear D. The CDR3 covers 14 residues. Germline assignment: CDR1 SGHRS and CDR2 YFSETQ. V dropped 0 bases and J dropped 3 bases, with 7 bases sitting between them.

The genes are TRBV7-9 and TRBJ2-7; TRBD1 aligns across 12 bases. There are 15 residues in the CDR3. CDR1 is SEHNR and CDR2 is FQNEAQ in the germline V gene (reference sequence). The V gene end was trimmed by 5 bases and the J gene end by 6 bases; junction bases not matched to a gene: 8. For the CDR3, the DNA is TGTGCCAGCAGCGCGTTCCGGGACAGGGGGCGCGAGCAGTACTTC. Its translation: CASSAFRDRGREQYF.

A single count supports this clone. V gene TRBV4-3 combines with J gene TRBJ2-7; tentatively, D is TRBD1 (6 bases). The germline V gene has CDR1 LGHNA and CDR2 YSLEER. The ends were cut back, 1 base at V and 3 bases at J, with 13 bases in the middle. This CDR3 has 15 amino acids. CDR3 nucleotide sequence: TGCGCCAGCAGCCAAGCCCCGGACAGTCTCTACGAGCAGTACTTC. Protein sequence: CASSQAPDSLYEQYF.

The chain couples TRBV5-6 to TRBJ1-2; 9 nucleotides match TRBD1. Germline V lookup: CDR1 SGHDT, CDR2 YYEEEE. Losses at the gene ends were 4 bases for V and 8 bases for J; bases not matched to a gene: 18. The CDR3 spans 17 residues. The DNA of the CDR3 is TGTGCCAGCAGCGATCGACAGGGGGGCGCCCCCCGTGAGGGCTACACCTTC. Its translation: CASSDRQGGAPREGYTF.

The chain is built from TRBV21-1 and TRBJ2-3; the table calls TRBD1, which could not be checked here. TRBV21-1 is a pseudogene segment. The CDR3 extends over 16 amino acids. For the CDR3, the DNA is TGTGCCAGCAGCAACGCCGGGACAGAGCACACAGATACGCAGTATTTT. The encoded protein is CASSNAGTEHTDTQYF.

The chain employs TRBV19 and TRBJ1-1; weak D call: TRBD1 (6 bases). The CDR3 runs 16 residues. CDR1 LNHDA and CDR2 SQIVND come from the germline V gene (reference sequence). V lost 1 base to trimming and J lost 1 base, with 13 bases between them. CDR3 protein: CASSIVFGGANTEAFF. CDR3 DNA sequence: TGTGCCAGTAGTATAGTTTTCGGGGGCGCGAACACTGAAGCTTTCTTT.